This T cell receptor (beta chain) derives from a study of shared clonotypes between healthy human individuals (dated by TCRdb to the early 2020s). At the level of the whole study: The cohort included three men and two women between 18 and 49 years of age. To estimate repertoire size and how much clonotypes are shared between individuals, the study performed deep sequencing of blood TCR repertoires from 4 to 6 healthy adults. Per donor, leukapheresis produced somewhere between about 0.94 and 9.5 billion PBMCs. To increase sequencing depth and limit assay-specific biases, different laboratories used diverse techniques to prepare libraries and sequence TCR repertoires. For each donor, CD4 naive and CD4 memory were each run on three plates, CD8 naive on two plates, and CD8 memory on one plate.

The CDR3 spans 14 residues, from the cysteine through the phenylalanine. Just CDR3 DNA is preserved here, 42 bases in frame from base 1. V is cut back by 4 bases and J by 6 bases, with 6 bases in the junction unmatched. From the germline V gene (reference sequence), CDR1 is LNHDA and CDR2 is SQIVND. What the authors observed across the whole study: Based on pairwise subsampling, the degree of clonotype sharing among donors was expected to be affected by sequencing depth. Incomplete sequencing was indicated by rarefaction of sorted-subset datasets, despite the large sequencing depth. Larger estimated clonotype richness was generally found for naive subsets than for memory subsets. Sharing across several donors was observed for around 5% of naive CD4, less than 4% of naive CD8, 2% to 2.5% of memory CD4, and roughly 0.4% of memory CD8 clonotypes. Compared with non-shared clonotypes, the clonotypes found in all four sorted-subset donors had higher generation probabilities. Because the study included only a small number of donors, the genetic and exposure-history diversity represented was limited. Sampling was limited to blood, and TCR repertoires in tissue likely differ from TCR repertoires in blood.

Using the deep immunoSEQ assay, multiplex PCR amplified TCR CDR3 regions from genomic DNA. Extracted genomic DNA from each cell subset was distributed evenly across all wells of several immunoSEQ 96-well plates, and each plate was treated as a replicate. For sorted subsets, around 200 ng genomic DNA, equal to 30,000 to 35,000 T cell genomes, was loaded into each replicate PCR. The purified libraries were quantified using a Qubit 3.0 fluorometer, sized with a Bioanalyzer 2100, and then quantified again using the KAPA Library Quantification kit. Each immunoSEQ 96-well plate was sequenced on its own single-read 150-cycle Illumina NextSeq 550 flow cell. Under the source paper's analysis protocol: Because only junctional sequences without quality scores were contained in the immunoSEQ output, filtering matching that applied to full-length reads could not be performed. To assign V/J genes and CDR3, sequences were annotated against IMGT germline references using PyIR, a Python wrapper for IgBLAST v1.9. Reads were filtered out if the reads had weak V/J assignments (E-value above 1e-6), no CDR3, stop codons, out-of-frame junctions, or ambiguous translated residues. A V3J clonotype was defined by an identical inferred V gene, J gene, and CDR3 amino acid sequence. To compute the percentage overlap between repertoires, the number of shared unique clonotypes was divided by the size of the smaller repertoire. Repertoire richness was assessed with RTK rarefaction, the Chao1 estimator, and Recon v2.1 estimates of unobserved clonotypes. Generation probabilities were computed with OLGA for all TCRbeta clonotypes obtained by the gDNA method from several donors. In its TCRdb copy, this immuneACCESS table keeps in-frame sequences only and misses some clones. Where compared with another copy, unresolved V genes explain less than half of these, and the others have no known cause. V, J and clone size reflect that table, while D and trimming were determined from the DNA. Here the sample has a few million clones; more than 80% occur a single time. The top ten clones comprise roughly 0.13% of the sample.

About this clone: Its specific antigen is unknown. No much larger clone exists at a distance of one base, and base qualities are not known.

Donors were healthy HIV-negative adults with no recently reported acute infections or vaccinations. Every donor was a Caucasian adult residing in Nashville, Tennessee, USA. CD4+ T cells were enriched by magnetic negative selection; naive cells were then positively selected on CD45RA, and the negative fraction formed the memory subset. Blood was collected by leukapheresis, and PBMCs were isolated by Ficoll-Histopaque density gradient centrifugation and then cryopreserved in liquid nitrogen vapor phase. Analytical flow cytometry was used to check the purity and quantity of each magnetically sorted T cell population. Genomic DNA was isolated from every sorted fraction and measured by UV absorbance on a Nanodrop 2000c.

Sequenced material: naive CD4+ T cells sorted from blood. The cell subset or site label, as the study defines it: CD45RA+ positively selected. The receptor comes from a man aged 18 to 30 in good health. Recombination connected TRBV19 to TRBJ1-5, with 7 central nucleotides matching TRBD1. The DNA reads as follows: TGTGCCAGTAGTACGGCGCAGGGGGTTCAGCCCCAGCATTTT. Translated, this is CASSTAQGVQPQHF.